The source of this T cell receptor beta chain is a study of prognosis after radiotherapy for stage I lung cancer. Study context: Patients were enrolled between April 2018 and early 2019 (all with stage I non-small cell lung cancer). Newly diagnosed primary stage I lung tumors occurred in approximately 14 patients, and oligometastatic NSCLC after surgical resection of the primary tumor occurred in a few.

This clonotype was counted ten times or more. Prior chemotherapy, radiotherapy and other malignancies were absent; CT and PET/CT showed node-negative disease. Peripheral blood, in approximately 6-milliliter volumes, was drawn at each of two time points. With two-round multiplex PCR, TCR beta CDR3 sequences were amplified from genomic DNA. The first PCR round targeted every TRBV and TRBJ gene with specific primers. One entry per CDR3 protein, called by TCRdb with MiXCR from the multiplex PCR reads. The sample carries about 59,000 distinct CDR3 sequences, about 25% recorded once. The sequencing here drew on PBMCs, taken before or after stereotactic body radiation therapy (not recorded which). The receptor's source is a donor over 45 with non-small cell lung cancer.

As DNA, the CDR3 is TGTGCCAGCAGCTTATCGTCCGGGCTGGGTTTCTACGGGGATACGCAGTATTTT. Translating it yields CASSLSSGLGFYGDTQYF. The chain uses TRBV7-3 and TRBJ2-3, with D unresolved. The CDR3 has 18 amino acids. Germline CDR1 reads SGHTA; CDR2 reads FQGTGA. Trimming cost V 2 bases and J 6 bases, with 24 bases left between them.